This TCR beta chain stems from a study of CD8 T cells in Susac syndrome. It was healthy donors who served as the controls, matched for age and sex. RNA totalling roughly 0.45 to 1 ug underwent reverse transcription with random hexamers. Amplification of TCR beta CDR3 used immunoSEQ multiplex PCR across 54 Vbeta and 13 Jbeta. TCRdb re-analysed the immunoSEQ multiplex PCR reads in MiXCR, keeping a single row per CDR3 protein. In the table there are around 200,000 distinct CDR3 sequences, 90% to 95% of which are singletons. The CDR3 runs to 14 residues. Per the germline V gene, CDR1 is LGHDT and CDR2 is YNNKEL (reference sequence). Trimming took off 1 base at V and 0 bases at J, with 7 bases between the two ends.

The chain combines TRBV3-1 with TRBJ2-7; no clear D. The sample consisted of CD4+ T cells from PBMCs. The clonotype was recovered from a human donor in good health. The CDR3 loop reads CASSQVDSSYEQYF. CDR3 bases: TGTGCCAGCAGCCAAGTTGACTCCTCCTACGAGCAGTACTTC.